The rows below give T cell receptor beta chains drawn from one sample of a study of blood T cell repertoires in COVID-19. Profiling relied on immunoSEQ multiplex PCR, and the TCRdb table lists in-frame clones only, not all of them. In the table there are roughly 260,000 clones, approximately 80% of which are singletons. The specimen was peripheral blood. These receptors all stem from a woman between 35 and 50 years old with active or convalescent COVID-19. Each CDR3 is given with its conserved first and last residue. A D gene is named only where the DNA matches it firmly. Size is stated for part of the rows, as once, few or many counts, or as a class when the clone is expanded.

v_call	j_call	d_call	clone_size	cdr3_nt	cdr3_aa
TRBV5-1	TRBJ1-1	-	-	TGCGCCAGCAGCCCCACAGGGCCCACTGAAGCTTTCTTT	CASSPTGPTEAFF
TRBV5-5	TRBJ2-1	TRBD2	-	TGTGCCAGCAGCGGCGGACTAGCGGGGGGCACTAACTACAATGAGCAGTTCTTC	CASSGGLAGGTNYNEQFF
TRBV30	TRBJ2-1	TRBD2	-	TGTGCCTGGAGGGGGGGGGAATACAATGAGCAGTTCTTC	CAWRGGEYNEQFF
TRBV28	TRBJ1-1	-	-	TGTGCCAGCAGTTTCCAGGGGCACACTGAAGCTTTCTTT	CASSFQGHTEAFF
TRBV9	TRBJ1-6	-	-	TGTGCCAGCAGCTCTCGGTCCGGGGGAAATTCACCCCTCCACTTT	CASSSRSGGNSPLHF
TRBV12-3/TRBV12-4	TRBJ1-2	-	few	TGTGCCAGCAGTTTACAGGTTAGCTATGGCTACACCTTC	CASSLQVSYGYTF
TRBV7-7	TRBJ2-1	TRBD1	-	TGTGCTAGCAGCCCCGGGACAGGGGAGTCCTACAATGAGCAGTTCTTC	CASSPGTGESYNEQFF
TRBV29-1	TRBJ2-5	TRBD1	-	TGCAGCGCGGACAGGGGCGGCGAGACCCAGTACTTC	CSADRGGETQYF
TRBV19	TRBJ1-2	-	-	TGTGCCAGTACCCGGGACAATCCCCGCTATGGCTACACCTTC	CASTRDNPRYGYTF
TRBV19	TRBJ1-1	TRBD1	-	TGTGCCAGTATTAAAGACAGGGGGCGGACTGAAGCTTTCTTT	CASIKDRGRTEAFF
TRBV27	TRBJ1-6	TRBD1	-	TGTGCCAGCAGGGACAGGGAAGTTCGGGGATCACCCCTCCACTTT	CASRDREVRGSPLHF
TRBV7-3	TRBJ1-3	-	-	TGTGCCAGCAGCGCAACCCCAGTATCTGGAAACACCATATATTTT	CASSATPVSGNTIYF
TRBV2	TRBJ1-2	-	-	TGTGCCAGCAGTAGGCAGGGGCGCTATGGCTACACCTTC	CASSRQGRYGYTF
TRBV19	TRBJ1-1	-	many	TGTGCCAGTAGTATCGGGATGGACCAGAACACTGAAGCTTTCTTT	CASSIGMDQNTEAFF
TRBV7-9	TRBJ1-1	TRBD1	once	TGTGCCAGCAGCTTGGCAGGGGGCGGCTATGAAGCTTTCTTT	CASSLAGGGYEAFF
TRBV12-3/TRBV12-4	TRBJ2-5	TRBD2	-	TGTGCCAGCAGCGGGACTAAAGAGACCCAGTACTTC	CASSGTKETQYF
TRBV29-1	TRBJ2-1	-	-	TGCAGCGTTGAAGCAGGGATATATGAGCAGTTCTTC	CSVEAGIYEQFF
TRBV6-5	TRBJ1-1	TRBD1	many	TGTGCCAGCAGTTACCGACAGGGCCCTGAAGCTTTCTTT	CASSYRQGPEAFF
TRBV9	TRBJ1-4	-	-	TGTGCCAGCAGCGGAGAAAGGGGGATGACTAATGAAAAACTGTTTTTT	CASSGERGMTNEKLFF
TRBV13	TRBJ2-1	TRBD2	-	TGTGCCAGCAGCTTTACGCGGGGGGGCGTTGAGCAGTTCTTC	CASSFTRGGVEQFF
TRBV4-2	TRBJ1-2	-	-	TGTGCCAGCAGCCAAGACACAAGGGGATATGGCTACACCTTC	CASSQDTRGYGYTF
TRBV20-1	TRBJ2-3	TRBD1	-	TGCAGTGCTAGTAGGCGACAGGGGGCTTTAGATACGCAGTATTTT	CSASRRQGALDTQYF
TRBV6-6	TRBJ1-3	-	-	TGTGCCAGCAGCCTCCTCGCCGGAGACTCTGGAAACACCATATATTTT	CASSLLAGDSGNTIYF
TRBV7-9	TRBJ1-2	-	-	TGTGCCAGCAGCTTAGACAGCTATGGCTACACCTTC	CASSLDSYGYTF
TRBV12-3/TRBV12-4	TRBJ2-2	-	once	TGTGCCAGCACCCGGGCCGGGGAGCTGTTTTTT	CASTRAGELFF
TRBV12-3/TRBV12-4	TRBJ2-5	-	-	TGTGCCAGCAGTTTTCTGGAGACCCAGTACTTC	CASSFLETQYF
TRBV7-9	TRBJ2-5	TRBD1	few	TGTGCCAGCAGCCAACAGGGGCAGGAGACCCAGTACTTC	CASSQQGQETQYF
TRBV4-1	TRBJ2-5	-	few	TGCGCCAGCAGCCAAGGCGGGACTCGATACGAGGAGACCCAGTACTTC	CASSQGGTRYEETQYF
TRBV25-1	TRBJ1-4	TRBD1	-	TGTGCCAGCGTACAGGGGGCGACTAATGAAAAACTGTTTTTT	CASVQGATNEKLFF
TRBV3-1/TRBV3-2	TRBJ1-6	-	-	TGTGCCAGCAGCCCAGGGCAGGCCTATAATTCACCCCTCCACTTT	CASSPGQAYNSPLHF
TRBV28	TRBJ1-5	-	-	TGTGCCAGCAGTTTCGTCACCGACAAGAATCAGCCCCAGCATTTT	CASSFVTDKNQPQHF
TRBV5-4	TRBJ2-7	-	-	TGTGCCAGCAGCTTGGATTCAGGCTCCTACGAGCAGTACTTC	CASSLDSGSYEQYF
TRBV6-5	TRBJ1-4	TRBD1	-	TGTGCCAGCACTCACGGACAGGGACAGGGTGAAAAACTGTTTTTT	CASTHGQGQGEKLFF
TRBV29-1	TRBJ1-2	-	few	TGCAGCGGTGGCAGGCTTGATAACTATGGCTACACCTTC	CSGGRLDNYGYTF
TRBV12-3/TRBV12-4	TRBJ1-1	-	-	TGTGCCAGCAAAACAGGTTATAACACTGAAGCTTTCTTT	CASKTGYNTEAFF
TRBV7-2	TRBJ2-3	-	-	TGTGCCAGCCGGGTGGACATCACAGATACGCAGTATTTT	CASRVDITDTQYF
TRBV9	TRBJ2-3	TRBD2	once	TGTGCCAGCAGCCTAGGACTAGCGGCGACAGATACGCAGTATTTT	CASSLGLAATDTQYF
TRBV6-5	TRBJ1-3	-	-	TGTGCCAGCAGGACCCTAGCCCTCTCTGGAAACACCATATATTTT	CASRTLALSGNTIYF
TRBV14	TRBJ2-3	-	-	TGTGCCAGCAGCCTCAACTGGGCCACAGATACGCAGTATTTT	CASSLNWATDTQYF
TRBV12-5	TRBJ1-1	-	once	TGTGCTAGTGGTTTGACGGTCCAGGGGTGGACTGAAGCTTTCTTT	CASGLTVQGWTEAFF